These 17 T cell receptor beta chains originate from one sample sequenced in a study of identical twins (dated by TCRdb to the mid-2010s). Libraries were built with 5' RACE. TCRdb lists the instrument as Illumina HiSeq 2000. TCRdb handled the public reads itself, with Q25 trimming in fastp and clone calling in MiXCR, and kept productive beta chains. Rows are unified per CDR3 protein, each entry keeping the most common DNA and genes. This sample is represented by 640,000 or so distinct CDR3 sequences; approximately 6.1% of them were singletons. The top ten clonotypes cover approximately 2% of the sample. Sequenced sample: naive T cells sorted from blood. Explained via the paper, the cell subset or site label denotes: cells isolated with a human naive T-cell isolation kit. The receptors derive from a young man in good health.

The chain is built from TRBV7-9 and TRBJ2-3, with D perhaps TRBD2 (6 bases). V shed 4 bases and J shed 0 bases, with 11 bases lying between them. CDR3 length: 15 amino acids. The germline CDR1 and CDR2 sequences are SEHNR and FQNEAQ (reference sequence). The CDR3 loop reads CASSWPGDSTDTQYF. DNA of the CDR3: TGTGCCAGCAGCTGGCCGGGGGACAGCACAGATACGCAGTATTTT.

There are many counts of this clonotype. The rearrangement joins TRBV21-1 to TRBJ1-1; the table assigns TRBD1, which was not confirmed against the DNA. TRBV21-1 is labeled a pseudogene. The CDR3 covers 14 residues. CDR3 loop: CATSKQGLGTEAFF. Written as DNA, the CDR3 is TGTGCCACCTCCAAACAGGGCCTTGGGACTGAAGCTTTCTTT.

This clonotype was seen more than once but under ten times. The chain employs TRBV5-1 and TRBJ1-4; 8 bases map to TRBD1. CDR1 SGHRS and CDR2 YFSETQ come from the germline V gene. The trim removed 4 bases at V and 7 bases at J, leaving 9 bases unmatched. This CDR3 spans 15 amino acids. CDR3 DNA sequence: TGCGCCAGCAGCCCGGACAGGGCTGGGGCTGAAAAACTGTTTTTT. Residues: CASSPDRAGAEKLFF.

This clonotype has only a few counts. V and J are TRBV19 and TRBJ1-6; D possibly corresponds to TRBD1 (6 bases). CDR1 is LNHDA and CDR2 is SQIVND in the germline V gene (reference sequence). V lost 3 bases and J 10 bases, leaving 13 bases between the germline ends. The length of the CDR3 is 14 residues. CDR3 sequence reads: CASSIGQGTSPLHF. The CDR3 DNA reads TGTGCCAGTAGTATCGGGCAGGGGACCTCACCCCTCCACTTT. The full variable domain, its missing parts supplied by reference TRBV19 and TRBJ1-6, is DGGITQSPKYLFRKEGQNVTLSCEQNLNHDAMYWYRQDPGQGLRLIYYSQIVNDFQKGDIAEGYSVSREKKESFPLTVTSAQKNPTAFYLCASSIGQGTSPLHFGNGTRLTVT.

This clonotype was seen repeatedly, ten times or more. The rearrangement links TRBV12-3 or TRBV12-4 to TRBJ1-6; no reliable D call. CDR3 length: 13 amino acids. The V end was cut by 2 bases, the J end by 6 bases, with 5 bases between. CDR3 in amino acids: CASSLNSNSPLHF. Written as DNA, the CDR3 is TGTGCCAGCAGTTTAAACAGTAATTCACCCCTCCACTTT.

This clonotype was observed a few times. The chain couples TRBV27 to TRBJ2-3; 8 bases align to TRBD1. Germline lookup yields CDR1 MNHEY and CDR2 SMNVEV (reference sequence). This CDR3 is built from 16 residues. With 3 bases clipped from V and 6 bases from J, the junction kept 11 bases outside the gene matches. In nucleotides, the CDR3 is TGTGCCAGCAGTTTTTTGAGACAGGGGACTTCTGATACGCAGTATTTT. Translating it yields CASSFLRQGTSDTQYF.

This clonotype has just a few counts. The V call is TRBV20-1, the J call TRBJ2-7; no clear D gene. This CDR3 is built from 9 residues. The germline gives CDR1 DFQATT, CDR2 SNEGSKA (reference sequence). The V end lost 0 bases, the J end lost 6 bases, and 0 bases lay between the germline ends. The CDR3 DNA reads TGCAGTGCTAGAGACGAGCAGTACTTC. Protein: CSARDEQYF.

This clonotype was counted many times. The rearrangement joins TRBV4-3 to TRBJ2-7; 7 bases agree with TRBD2. Germline values: CDR1 LGHNA, CDR2 YSLEER. The CDR3 contains 15 residues. The ends lost 0 bases at V and 2 bases at J; junction bases unmatched: 4. CDR3 in DNA: TGCGCCAGCAGCCAAGATTGGGGGAGGGCCTACGAGCAGTACTTC. It codes for CASSQDWGRAYEQYF.

This clonotype was counted only a few times. The chain couples TRBV5-1 to TRBJ2-7, with 9 nucleotides matching TRBD2. The trim removed 5 bases at V and 4 bases at J, leaving 13 bases unmatched. Germline CDR1 reads SGHRS; CDR2 reads YFSETQ. The CDR3 has 16 residues. The DNA for the CDR3 is TGCGCCAGCAGACGGGACCTTAGCGGGAGTCAATACGAGCAGTACTTC. Protein: CASRRDLSGSQYEQYF.

In this sample, this clonotype turned up a few times. The genes are TRBV27 and TRBJ2-2; 8 nucleotides align to TRBD2. Germline CDR1 reads MNHEY; CDR2 reads SMNVEV (reference sequence). The CDR3 sequence is 15 residues long. J lost 4 bases, V lost 7 bases, and 8 bases had no gene match. CDR3 nucleotides: TGTGCCAGCAATCAGGGACTAGGGGCCACCGGGGAGCTGTTTTTT. Amino acids: CASNQGLGATGELFF.

This clonotype was observed many times. The chain employs TRBV6-5 and TRBJ1-5, with TRBD1 matching over 11 bases. The trim removed 5 bases at V and 6 bases at J, leaving 6 bases unmatched. Germline V gives CDR1 MNHEY, CDR2 SVGAGI. The CDR3 is 15 amino acids. Written as DNA, the CDR3 is TGTGCCAGCAGTAACGGACAGGGGGCGAGTCAGCCCCAGCATTTT. Its translation: CASSNGQGASQPQHF.

The chain joins TRBV7-9 to TRBJ2-1, with a weak D call TRBD2 (6 bases). CDR1 SEHNR and CDR2 FQNEAQ come from the germline V gene (reference sequence). The V gene lost 5 bases and the J gene lost 2 bases, with 16 bases spanning the gap. This CDR3 is 16 amino acids long. The DNA of the CDR3 is TGTGCCAGCAGCCCCACGACCGGGAGCCCCTACAATGAGCAGTTCTTC. This codes for CASSPTTGSPYNEQFF.

This clonotype was picked up many times. The J gene is TRBJ2-1, the V gene TRBV5-1; the D gene is possibly TRBD2 (6 bases). CDR3 size: 14 residues. The germline CDR1 and CDR2 sequences are SGHRS and YFSETQ. V lost 6 bases and J 8 bases, leaving 18 bases between the germline ends. CDR3 nucleotide sequence: TGCGCCAGCAAGTCGGGACTTCAGGTTGATGAGCAGTTCTTC. Its translation: CASKSGLQVDEQFF. Full variable domain (remainder filled in from reference TRBV5-1 and TRBJ2-1): KAGVTQTPRYLIKTRGQQVTLSCSPISGHRSVSWYQQTPGQGLQFLFEYFSETQRNKGNFPGRFSGRQFSNSRSEMNVSTLELGDSALYLCASKSGLQVDEQFFGPGTRLTVL.

This clonotype was counted ten times or more. This chain links TRBV20-1 with TRBJ2-3; 10 bases map to TRBD2. Losses at the gene ends were 6 bases for V and 0 bases for J; bases not matched to a gene: 9. In germline, CDR1 is DFQATT, CDR2 SNEGSKA (reference sequence). The CDR3 extends over 16 amino acids. CDR3 residues: CSATEGLAASTDTQYF. For the CDR3, the DNA is TGCAGTGCCACCGAAGGACTAGCGGCTAGCACAGATACGCAGTATTTT.

This clonotype was recorded many times. J is TRBJ2-3 and V is TRBV29-1; D unclear. Looked up from germline, CDR1 is SQVTM and CDR2 is ANQGSEA. V was clipped by 0 bases and J by 1 base, with 8 bases between them. The CDR3 covers 14 residues. The CDR3 DNA sequence: TGCAGCGTTGAAGAGCACAGACGCACAGATACGCAGTATTTT. It encodes CSVEEHRRTDTQYF.

This clonotype occurred many times. The chain is built from TRBV7-9 and TRBJ2-1; maybe TRBD1 (6 bases). V lost 7 bases and J lost 9, with 10 bases in between. Germline values: CDR1 SEHNR, CDR2 FQNEAQ (reference sequence). This CDR3 spans 11 amino acids. CDR3 nucleotides: TGTGCCAGCACACAGGGAATTGAGCAGTTCTTC. This sequence encodes CASTQGIEQFF.

A word on this clonotype: Germline is not matched at one junction end, which may reflect a read error. V is TRBV12-3 or TRBV12-4 and J is TRBJ1-1; 7 bases agree with TRBD1. CDR3 length: 17 amino acids. The CDR3 sequence: CANSPHRGLPMNTEAFF. Here the CDR3 DNA reads TGTGCCAACAGTCCGCACAGGGGACTCCCCATGAACACTGAAGCTTTCTTT.